This record looks at one T cell receptor beta chain sequence and its context. The clone's antigen remains unknown. It has no much larger one-base neighbor in the sample; base qualities were not kept. This entry belongs to a study of shared T cell receptors in the human thymus (dated by TCRdb to 2020 to 2023). Broadly, across the study: The study examined how the human thymus generates shared, self-reactive T-cell receptor alpha chains.

The library was produced with the immunoSEQ multiplex PCR assay. TCRdb took this table from immuneACCESS and kept in-frame rearrangements with V and J called. Such tables lack part of the clones; where checked against another copy, unresolved V genes explain under half of the gap, and the rest is unexplained. Recorded for this sample are about 610,000 clones; more than 75% of them occurred a single time. Jointly, the top ten make up 0.01% of the sample. V trim: 4 bases; J trim: 2 bases; unmatched bases: 4. The germline V gene gives CDR1 as ENHRY and CDR2 as SYGVKD. The CDR3 runs 15 residues from the cysteine to the phenylalanine. Only the CDR3 DNA is retained, 45 bases long and in frame from the first base. These data were likewise used in another study, on human thymus T cells. As that second study puts it: Immunologically healthy infants undergoing open corrective cardiac surgery for congenital heart defects in Finland were used as donors. Thymus tissue was obtained as surgical resects removed during corrective cardiac surgery. Biased V and J gene segment usage appeared to be present in both thymic and peripheral blood repertoires. Highly overlapping thymic TCR repertoires among unrelated individuals were reported in the related research. TCR alpha and beta repertoires from fewer than ten infant thymus samples and a few related peripheral blood samples were characterized in the study. The cohort included six male and a couple of female infants, with donor ages spanning 7 to 244 days. Thymocytes were released mechanically from tissue and stored at -70 °C as pellets of roughly 8.5-32 million cells. Genomic DNA was extracted from frozen cell pellets with a QIAsymphony instrument. Using the immunoSEQ multiplex PCR assay, the TCRB and TCRAD loci were amplified from a standardized quantity of quality-controlled genomic DNA. The amplicons covered the V(D)J region and were long enough to include the CDR3 and to identify the V and J genes. The commercial immunoSEQ service was used to sequence amplicons on an Illumina platform. Primer bias and sequencing errors were corrected using previously described methods, and TCRAD and TCRB definitions followed the IMGT database. immunoSEQ Analyzer 3.0 and VDJTools were used for repertoire analysis, which covered basic statistics, V/J segment usage, diversity estimates, rarefaction and pairwise overlap. Diversity was estimated with Chao1, ChaoE, Efron-Thisted, Shannon and inverse Simpson indices, and also on datasets down-sampled to the smallest sample. Repertoire overlap used strict matching of CDR3 nucleotide sequence, V gene and J gene, with Jaccard-based multidimensional scaling clustering. On average, thymus samples yielded around 850,000 unique TCRB clonotypes, whereas blood samples yielded some 80,000.

The V gene is TRBV10-3 and the J gene is TRBJ2-2, and 7 junctional nucleotides match TRBD2. The source of this sequence is a boy under two years old with a congenital heart defect. Donor details come from another sample of the same person, matched by shared clones. Sequenced: thymocytes. The nucleotide sequence reads as follows: TGTGCCATCAGTGGGGTAGCGGGCAACACCGGGGAGCTGTTTTTT. This sequence encodes CAISGVAGNTGELFF.